The TCR beta chain described here comes from a study of blood T cell repertoires in COVID-19. Across the study: Acute and convalescent COVID-19 specimens originated in the United States, Italy and Spain. The analysed material was cDNA or gDNA that came from T cells, B-cell-depleted T cells, or PBMCs.

In the authors' methods: Estimated nucleated cell counts came from reference gene primer amplification. Assay used: immunoSEQ multiplex PCR; TCRdb lists only in-frame clones, some missing. D and trimming come from the DNA, and the V and J calls and clone size come from that table. Among fewer than 700,000 clones listed, approximately 88% were seen once. The CDR3 has 14 amino acids. V shed 5 bases and J 2 bases; nucleotides not matched to a gene: 1. The germline V gene has CDR1 LGHDT and CDR2 YNNKEL (reference sequence). It was during active infection that Seattle patients were enrolled and then longitudinally followed. As regards this clone: The same CDR3 also results from other DNA sequences found in this sample.

Material: peripheral blood. The source is a woman between 50 and 59 years old with COVID-19, enrolled during active disease. The J gene is TRBJ2-2, the V gene TRBV3-1 (or the pseudogene TRBV3-2); 8 bases line up with TRBD1. The CDR3 reads CASSDRGNTGELFF. The CDR3 DNA reads as TGTGCCAGCAGCGACAGGGGTAACACCGGGGAGCTGTTTTTT.